Following are 11 T cell receptor beta chains from one sample sequenced in a study of T cells after posttransplantation cyclophosphamide. The naive gate required viable CD3+CD4+ or CD3+CD8+ cells with CCR7+CD45RA+CD45RO-CD95-CD27+CD28+ phenotype. Only in-frame clones appear in the TCRdb table, and some are missing; sequencing was by immunoSEQ multiplex PCR. In the table there are roughly 32,000 clones, around nine tenths of which are singletons. The sample consisted of naive CD4+ T cells sorted from PBMCs. These TCRs come from a woman in her fifties or sixties in good health, CMV-negative, and a related stem cell transplant donor.

The gene calls are TRBV28 and TRBJ1-1; D unresolved. CDR1 is MDHEN, CDR2 SYDVKM, per germline. This CDR3 spans 13 amino acids. The ends were cut back, 8 bases at V and 4 bases at J, with 14 bases in the middle. DNA of the CDR3: TGTGCCAGCTTTGAGGGATTGGGCACTGAAGCTTTCTTT. Amino acids: CASFEGLGTEAFF.

The rearrangement links TRBV7-9 to TRBJ2-4, with 9 bases aligning to TRBD1. Per germline, CDR1 SEHNR and CDR2 FQNEAQ (reference sequence). Unmatched junction bases numbered 7, after V lost 5 bases and J lost 8 bases. The CDR3 consists of 14 residues. This chain's CDR3 is CASSATGQGYIQYF. The CDR3 DNA sequence: TGTGCCAGCAGCGCCACGGGACAGGGTTACATTCAGTACTTC.

The rearrangement joins TRBV11-2 to TRBJ2-7; 10 bases are shared with TRBD2. Germline V gives CDR1 SGHAT, CDR2 FQNNGV. CDR3 size: 16 residues. The ends lost 0 bases at V and 2 bases at J; junction bases unmatched: 4. The CDR3 DNA follows: TGTGCCAGCAGCTTAGATAGTAGCGGGGGGCCCTACGAGCAGTACTTC. Protein product: CASSLDSSGGPYEQYF.

This clone was seen only a few times. This rearrangement joins TRBV6-1 to TRBJ1-2; no clear D. The germline CDR1 and CDR2 sequences are MNHNS and SASEGT. Trimming removed 8 bases from V and 8 bases from J, with 15 bases in between. The length of the CDR3 is 12 residues. The CDR3 spells CASHSQTPGYTF. The CDR3 region has the DNA TGTGCCAGCCATTCACAGACCCCAGGCTACACCTTC.

The chain has TRBV7-2 and TRBJ2-1; D possibly corresponds to TRBD2 (6 bases). Trimming took off 4 bases at V and 8 bases at J, with 12 bases between the two ends. The CDR3 is made up of 13 amino acids. Germline-derived CDR1 and CDR2 are SGHTA and FQGNSA. CDR3 DNA sequence: TGTGCCAGCAGCTCCCCACTAGCCCATGAGCAGTTCTTC. Amino acids: CASSSPLAHEQFF.

This clone was counted a single time. V usage is TRBV21-1 and J usage is TRBJ2-4; no check of the table's D call, TRBD2, against the DNA was made. TRBV21-1 is designated a pseudogene. The CDR3 totals 15 residues. For the CDR3, the DNA is TGTGCCAGAGGGAGGGTCAGCCTAGCCAAAAACATTCAGTACTTC. Translation: CARGRVSLAKNIQYF.

This chain connects TRBV11-2 to TRBJ1-1, with TRBD1 identical over 7 bases. Per the germline V gene, CDR1 is SGHAT and CDR2 is FQNNGV. CDR3 length: 13 amino acids. The J segment lost 4 bases and the V segment lost 5 bases, leaving 4 bases of the junction unmatched. The CDR3 DNA follows: TGTGCCAGCAGCGAGGGGGCCGGCACTGAAGCTTTCTTT. Encoded protein: CASSEGAGTEAFF.

The sample holds a few counts of this clone. The chain uses TRBV6-1 and TRBJ2-7; 11 bases align to TRBD2. The germline V gene has CDR1 MNHNS and CDR2 SASEGT. Trimming cost V 2 bases and J 6 bases; bases outside gene matches: 6. The CDR3 contains 15 residues. DNA of the CDR3: TGTGCCAGCAGTGAACTACTAGCGGGAGTCGGCGAGCAGTACTTC. Translated, it gives CASSELLAGVGEQYF.

This sequence joins TRBV6-1 and TRBJ2-3; D not certain. Trimming shortened V by 6 bases and J by 0 bases, and 7 bases separated the two germline ends. The CDR3 runs to 13 residues. Germline CDR1 and CDR2: MNHNS and SASEGT. CDR3 amino acids: CASRAASTDTQYF. CDR3 nucleotides: TGTGCCAGCAGGGCGGCTAGCACAGATACGCAGTATTTT.

This chain connects TRBV7-3 to TRBJ2-5, with no clear D. The CDR3 contains 14 residues. The germline V and J ends were trimmed by 2 bases and 1 base, with 8 bases remaining between them. Per the germline V gene, CDR1 is SGHTA and CDR2 is FQGTGA. Here the CDR3 reads CASSLSESQETQYF. For the CDR3, the DNA is TGTGCCAGCAGCTTATCGGAGTCCCAAGAGACCCAGTACTTC.

This sequence joins TRBV19 and TRBJ2-3; 10 bases are a match to TRBD2. The CDR3 is 14 amino acids. J gave up 2 bases and V 6 bases, and 2 bases lay outside the gene matches. Germline loops: CDR1 LNHDA, CDR2 SQIVND (reference sequence). The CDR3 protein is CASRLAGNTDTQYF. CDR3 nucleotides: TGTGCCAGTAGACTAGCGGGGAACACAGATACGCAGTATTTT. The full variable domain, rest sourced from reference TRBV19 and TRBJ2-3, is DGGITQSPKYLFRKEGQNVTLSCEQNLNHDAMYWYRQDPGQGLRLIYYSQIVNDFQKGDIAEGYSVSREKKESFPLTVTSAQKNPTAFYLCASRLAGNTDTQYFGPGTRLTVL.